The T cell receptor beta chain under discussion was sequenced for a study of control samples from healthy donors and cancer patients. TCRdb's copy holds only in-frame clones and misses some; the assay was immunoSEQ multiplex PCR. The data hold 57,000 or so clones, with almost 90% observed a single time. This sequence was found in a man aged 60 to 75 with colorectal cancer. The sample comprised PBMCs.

The CDR3 here is CASSRTANYGYTF. CDR3 coding DNA: TGTGCCAGCAGTCGGACAGCTAACTATGGCTACACCTTC. V and J are TRBV6-5 and TRBJ1-2, with a tentative D call TRBD1 (6 bases). CDR1 and CDR2 from the germline V gene are MNHEY and SVGAGI. Trimming cost V 5 bases and J 0 bases, with 7 bases left between them. CDR3 length: 13 amino acids.